What follows are 32 T cell receptor beta chains derived from one specimen sequenced in a study of CD4 T cells in relation to SARS-CoV-2 and coronaviruses. The assay was immunoSEQ multiplex PCR, and TCRdb's table has in-frame clones only and misses some. Of approximately 19,000 clones in the sample, about 80% are singletons; the top ten hold about 15%. Unexposed donor CD4+ T cells date from about 2011-2019, before the COVID-19 pandemic. The cells were cultured for 9 to 11 days before CD4+ T cells were isolated. These receptors lack a known antigen. The sequenced sample was CD4+ T cells from PBMCs, cultured in vitro. Receptor source: a human donor in good health.

This clone was observed a single time. This rearrangement joins TRBV11-1 to TRBJ2-7, with D tentatively TRBD2 (5 bases). V shed 3 bases and J shed 3 bases, with 9 bases lying between them. Per the germline V gene, CDR1 is SGHAT and CDR2 is FQDESV (reference sequence). The CDR3 has 13 amino acids. This CDR3 is CASSLSGNYEQYF. In nucleotides, the CDR3 is TGTGCCAGCAGCTTGTCCGGGAACTACGAGCAGTACTTC.

DNA for the CDR3: TGCGCCAGCAGCTTGCCAGGAACACTGGAGCAGTACTTC. Protein: CASSLPGTLEQYF. This chain uses TRBV5-1 with TRBJ2-7; D gene uncertain. This CDR3 spans 13 amino acids. Germline V lookup: CDR1 SGHRS, CDR2 YFSETQ. V lost 1 base and J 7 bases, leaving 12 bases between the germline ends. The variable domain in full, with the rest retrieved from reference TRBV5-1 and TRBJ2-7, is KAGVTQTPRYLIKTRGQQVTLSCSPISGHRSVSWYQQTPGQGLQFLFEYFSETQRNKGNFPGRFSGRQFSNSRSEMNVSTLELGDSALYLCASSLPGTLEQYFGPGTRLTVT.

The genes are TRBV6-5 and TRBJ2-4; D might be TRBD1 (7 bases). The CDR3 extends over 14 amino acids. Trimming pared 6 bases from V and 3 bases from J, leaving 12 bases between. Germline loops: CDR1 MNHEY, CDR2 SVGAGI. This chain's CDR3 is CASRAGQNKNIQYF. CDR3 coding DNA: TGTGCCAGCAGGGCGGGACAGAACAAAAACATTCAGTACTTC.

The CDR3 DNA reads TGTGCCAGCAGCTCACATAGCGGGAGTGACCACAATGAGCAGTTCTTC. Protein sequence: CASSSHSGSDHNEQFF. V is TRBV4-2 and J is TRBJ2-1; TRBD2 matches 9 bases. J gave up 5 bases and V 5 bases, and 10 bases lay outside the gene matches. This CDR3 region has 16 residues. The germline V gene encodes CDR1 LGHNA and CDR2 YNFKEQ.

The chain joins TRBV5-1 to TRBJ2-3; 15 bases are shared with TRBD2. With V trimmed by 4 bases and J by 11 bases, 14 bases remained unmatched. Germline CDR1 and CDR2: SGHRS and YFSETQ. The CDR3 totals 17 residues. In nucleotides, the CDR3 is TGCGCCAGCAGCCAATCCGGGACTAGCGGGAGGTTGATTAAGCAGTATTTT. Its protein product is CASSQSGTSGRLIKQYF.

This clone was detected a few times. Here the CDR3 DNA reads TGTGCCAGCAGCTTTGGACGGGTTCGAAATCAGCCCCAGCATTTT. Its protein is CASSFGRVRNQPQHF. The gene calls are TRBV5-6 and TRBJ1-5; D gene unclear. Germline CDR1 and CDR2: SGHDT and YYEEEE. With 2 bases removed from V and 4 bases from J, the gap between germline ends came to 13 bases. There are 15 residues in the CDR3. Supplemented by reference TRBV5-6 and TRBJ1-5, the full variable domain reads DAGVTQSPTHLIKTRGQQVTLRCSPKSGHDTVSWYQQALGQGPQFIFQYYEEEERQRGNFPDRFSGHQFPNYSSELNVNALLLGDSALYLCASSFGRVRNQPQHFGDGTRLSIL.

This clone was counted once. The chain employs TRBV5-1 and TRBJ1-6, with D unclear. This CDR3 has 12 residues. The V end lost 2 bases, the J end lost 5 bases, and 2 bases lay between the germline ends. Germline V gene lookup returns CDR1 SGHRS and CDR2 YFSETQ. This CDR3 reads CASSLNNSPLHF. The CDR3 nucleotides are TGCGCCAGCAGCTTAAATAATTCACCCCTCCACTTT.

The rearrangement uses TRBV13 and TRBJ2-3; TRBD2 agrees at 14 bases. Germline assignment: CDR1 PRHDT and CDR2 FYEKMQ (reference sequence). The CDR3 is 19 amino acids. V shed 5 bases, J shed 1 base, and the junction held 11 bases outside the gene matches. The CDR3 here is CASSQIPGLAGAGTDTQYF. The CDR3 DNA reads TGTGCCAGCAGCCAAATCCCGGGACTAGCGGGAGCTGGCACAGATACGCAGTATTTT.

This chain links TRBV30 with TRBJ2-2; no clear D. The CDR3 spans 15 residues. Germline V gene lookup returns CDR1 GTSNPN and CDR2 SVGIG (reference sequence). Trimming removed 4 bases from V and 3 bases from J, with 15 bases in between. CDR3 residues: CAWKPPGRYTGELFF. CDR3 DNA: TGTGCCTGGAAGCCTCCCGGAAGGTACACCGGGGAGCTGTTTTTT.

V and J are TRBV30 and TRBJ1-5, with 12 positions matching TRBD1. Germline loops: CDR1 GTSNPN, CDR2 SVGIG (reference sequence). CDR3 size: 17 residues. With 1 base clipped from V and 3 bases from J, the junction kept 7 bases outside the gene matches. CDR3 sequence reads: CAWSAKPGQGANQPQHF. The CDR3 DNA follows: TGTGCCTGGAGTGCCAAGCCGGGACAGGGGGCCAATCAGCCCCAGCATTTT.

The CDR3 sequence: CASSPQARGEAFF. CDR3 DNA sequence: TGTGCCAGCAGCCCTCAGGCGAGGGGTGAAGCTTTCTTT. V is TRBV14 and J is TRBJ1-1, with TRBD1 as a possible D gene (5 bases). V lost 4 bases and J lost 7, with 13 bases in between. This CDR3 comprises 13 residues. Per germline, CDR1 SGHDN and CDR2 FVKESK.

The chain joins TRBV20-1 to TRBJ1-2, with TRBD1 identical over 9 bases. The CDR3 has 11 amino acids. The J segment lost 10 bases and the V segment lost 3 bases, leaving 3 bases of the junction unmatched. Germline V gene sequence: CDR1 DFQATT, CDR2 SNEGSKA (reference sequence). In DNA, the CDR3 is TGCAGTGCTAGCGGGACAGGGCCCTACACCTTC. Translating it yields CSASGTGPYTF.

V gene TRBV3-1 (or the pseudogene TRBV3-2) combines with J gene TRBJ2-7; maybe TRBD1 (5 bases). From germline, CDR1 is LGHDT and CDR2 YNNKEL (reference sequence). There are 14 residues in the CDR3. V gave up 3 bases and J gave up 0 bases, with 9 bases separating them. The chain's CDR3 is CASSQQGGSYEQYF. The CDR3 DNA sequence: TGTGCCAGCAGCCAGCAGGGTGGCTCCTACGAGCAGTACTTC.

The CDR3: CASSTSRDTQYF. CDR3 coding DNA: TGTGCCAGCAGTACCAGTCGGGATACGCAGTATTTT. This chain uses TRBV28 with TRBJ2-3; no clear D gene. Germline V gene data show CDR1 as MDHEN and CDR2 as SYDVKM. V lost 5 bases to trimming and J lost 6 bases, with 9 bases between them. The CDR3 consists of 12 residues.

The CDR3 DNA follows: TGTGCCAGCAGCCAAGCAGGCACCAGCACAGATACGCAGTATTTT. Translation gives CASSQAGTSTDTQYF. The chain is built from TRBV3-1 (or the pseudogene TRBV3-2) and TRBJ2-3; D gene uncertain. This CDR3 has 15 amino acids. V was clipped by 1 base and J by 0 bases, with 8 bases between them. Germline V gives CDR1 LGHDT, CDR2 YNNKEL (reference sequence).

V gene TRBV19 combines with J gene TRBJ1-2, with TRBD1 matching 10 bases. The CDR3 extends over 15 amino acids. CDR1 is LNHDA and CDR2 is SQIVND in the germline V gene (reference sequence). V lost 5 bases and J lost 7; bases outside the gene matches: 10. The CDR3 is CASSLAGQGLSGYTF. The DNA of the CDR3 is TGTGCCAGTAGTCTCGCGGGACAGGGGTTGAGTGGCTACACCTTC.

In its sample, this clone was seen a few times. The V call is TRBV27, the J call TRBJ2-1; D may be TRBD2 (6 bases). The CDR3 is 17 amino acids. Trimming removed 3 bases at V and 7 bases at J, with 22 bases between. Looked up from germline, CDR1 is MNHEY and CDR2 is SMNVEV (reference sequence). For the CDR3, the DNA is TGTGCCAGCAGTTTGGCCTCTATGGGCGGGATAGTTAATGAGCAGTTCTTC. Its translation: CASSLASMGGIVNEQFF.

This clone was picked up one time. The CDR3 nucleotides are TGTGCCAGTAGTATAGGCCGAGGTTCCGGAGACAATGAGCAGTTCTTC. This encodes CASSIGRGSGDNEQFF. The genes are TRBV19 and TRBJ2-1, with D hard to call. V was clipped by 1 base and J by 5 bases, with 15 bases between them. The CDR3 loop spans 16 amino acids. Germline-derived CDR1 and CDR2 are LNHDA and SQIVND (reference sequence).

This clone was observed a few times. The chain combines TRBV2 with TRBJ2-7; 12 bases match TRBD2. V was pared by 4 bases and J by 6 bases, with 7 bases of the junction left unmatched. Germline assignment: CDR1 SNHLY and CDR2 FYNNEI. The CDR3 extends over 15 amino acids. The CDR3 spells CASSGRLAGVGEQYF. The DNA for the CDR3 is TGTGCCAGCAGTGGAAGACTAGCGGGAGTAGGCGAGCAGTACTTC.

V gene TRBV7-9 combines with J gene TRBJ1-1, with 9 bases matching TRBD1. The V segment lost 5 bases and the J segment 4 bases; nucleotides outside the gene matches: 2. The CDR3 sequence is 13 residues long. Germline V CDR1 and CDR2: SEHNR, FQNEAQ (reference sequence). The CDR3 DNA is TGTGCCAGCAGCGTGACAGGGGGCACTGAAGCTTTCTTT. This gives the protein CASSVTGGTEAFF.

The J gene is TRBJ1-2, the V gene TRBV3-1 (or the pseudogene TRBV3-2); D gene ambiguous. Trimming removed 1 base from V and 4 bases from J, with 4 bases in between. This CDR3 has 12 residues. Germline CDR1 reads LGHDT; CDR2 reads YNNKEL (reference sequence). CDR3 DNA: TGTGCCAGCAGCCAAGGTGCCTATGGCTACACCTTC. Translated: CASSQGAYGYTF.

V gene TRBV10-1 combines with J gene TRBJ2-2; D may be TRBD1 or TRBD2 (5 bases each). Germline lookup yields CDR1 WNHNN and CDR2 SYGVQD (reference sequence). With 0 bases removed from V and 6 bases from J, the gap between germline ends came to 5 bases. This CDR3 is built from 13 residues. CDR3 bases: TGCGCCAGCAGTGAGTCGGGGGCCGGGGAGCTGTTTTTT. The encoded protein is CASSESGAGELFF.

The chain joins TRBV18 to TRBJ2-2; TRBD2 matches 9 bases. The ends lost 2 bases at V and 1 base at J; junction bases unmatched: 5. This CDR3 has 17 residues. CDR1 is KGHSH and CDR2 is LQKENI in the germline V gene. The CDR3 sequence is CASSPGLLAGNTGELFF. The CDR3 coding sequence is TGTGCCAGCTCACCAGGCTTACTAGCGGGGAACACCGGGGAGCTGTTTTTT.

The chain links TRBV5-1 to TRBJ1-1; 7 positions match TRBD1. Germline CDR1 SGHRS, CDR2 YFSETQ. This CDR3 region has 15 residues. V was clipped by 0 bases and J by 3 bases; unmatched bases: 5. CDR3 bases: TGCGCCAGCAGCTTGGCGGCAGGGGGTTACACTGAAGCTTTCTTT. Translation gives CASSLAAGGYTEAFF.

The rearrangement uses TRBV6-1 and TRBJ1-2, with a weak D call TRBD1 (6 bases). This CDR3 is built from 14 residues. Trimming removed 0 bases from V and 4 bases from J, with 9 bases in between. Germline-derived CDR1 and CDR2 are MNHNS and SASEGT. CDR3 region: CASSEAGQIYGYTF. In nucleotides, the CDR3 is TGTGCCAGCAGTGAAGCTGGACAGATCTATGGCTACACCTTC.

The rearrangement links TRBV2 to TRBJ1-1, with D unresolved. The V and J ends lost 7 bases and 10 bases respectively, with 13 bases between them. CDR1 and CDR2 (germline): SNHLY, FYNNEI. The CDR3 is 11 amino acids. CDR3 residues: CASTAGSLAFF. In nucleotides, the CDR3 is TGTGCCAGCACAGCCGGTAGTTTAGCTTTCTTT. The whole variable domain, remainder taken from reference TRBV2 and TRBJ1-1, is EPEVTQTPSHQVTQMGQEVILRCVPISNHLYFYWYRQILGQKVEFLVSFYNNEISEKSEIFDDQFSVERPDGSNFTLKIRSTKLEDSAMYFCASTAGSLAFFGQGTRLTVV.

This chain uses TRBV2 with TRBJ1-5; D is undetermined. Germline lookup yields CDR1 SNHLY and CDR2 FYNNEI. The V end lost 1 base, the J end lost 0 bases, and 7 bases lay between the germline ends. The CDR3 is 15 amino acids. The CDR3 region is CASSEGRYSNQPQHF. The CDR3 DNA sequence: TGTGCCAGCAGTGAAGGCAGATATAGCAATCAGCCCCAGCATTTT. The full variable domain, rest sourced from reference TRBV2 and TRBJ1-5, is EPEVTQTPSHQVTQMGQEVILRCVPISNHLYFYWYRQILGQKVEFLVSFYNNEISEKSEIFDDQFSVERPDGSNFTLKIRSTKLEDSAMYFCASSEGRYSNQPQHFGDGTRLSIL.

In this sample, this clone turned up once. The chain carries TRBV3-1 (or the pseudogene TRBV3-2) and TRBJ2-2; 10 nucleotides line up with TRBD2. Germline V gene sequence: CDR1 LGHDT, CDR2 YNNKEL (reference sequence). This CDR3 comprises 16 residues. Trimming removed 6 bases from V and 3 bases from J; junction bases left unmatched: 7. The CDR3 sequence: CASRLIGLADTGELFF. In DNA, the CDR3 is TGTGCCAGCAGGCTGATTGGACTAGCGGACACCGGGGAGCTGTTTTTT.

The gene calls are TRBV5-1 and TRBJ1-2; 8 nucleotides align to TRBD1. The CDR3 spans 17 residues. J lost 0 bases, V lost 3 bases, and 10 bases had no gene match. Per germline, CDR1 SGHRS and CDR2 YFSETQ. This CDR3 is CASSSGTGSIANYGYTF. In DNA form, the CDR3 reads TGCGCCAGCAGCTCCGGGACAGGTTCCATAGCTAACTATGGCTACACCTTC.

This chain's CDR3 is CASSPREGAGGYTF. The CDR3 coding sequence is TGCGCCAGCAGTCCTCGGGAGGGGGCGGGCGGCTACACCTTC. The chain has TRBV5-1 and TRBJ1-2, with TRBD1 identical over 7 bases. CDR1 SGHRS and CDR2 YFSETQ come from the germline V gene. The junction had 12 bases not matched to a gene; V was cut back by 5 bases and J by 8 bases. The CDR3 sequence is 14 residues long.

The rearrangement joins TRBV19 to TRBJ2-2, with 9 bases that match TRBD1. Germline V gives CDR1 LNHDA, CDR2 SQIVND (reference sequence). J lost 0 bases, V lost 8 bases, and 4 bases had no gene match. CDR3 size: 15 residues. This CDR3 is CASEGQGANTGELFF. The CDR3 DNA sequence: TGTGCCAGTGAGGGACAGGGAGCGAACACCGGGGAGCTGTTTTTT.

The chain combines TRBV3-1 (or the pseudogene TRBV3-2) with TRBJ2-1; no clear D gene. The V gene lost 3 bases and the J gene lost 4 bases, with 4 bases spanning the gap. Germline V CDR1 and CDR2: LGHDT, YNNKEL (reference sequence). CDR3 length: 12 amino acids. The CDR3 DNA reads TGTGCCAGCAGCCACGCTTACAATGAGCAGTTCTTC. Protein: CASSHAYNEQFF.